These 16 T cell receptor beta chains came from one sample sequenced in a study of beta chain features in type 1 diabetes. General observations from the study: Researchers report that Type 1 diabetes patients had moderately but significantly shorter TCRB CDR3s across all four CD4+ subsets.

What these receptors recognize is not known. cDNA synthesis used the whole RNA isolate, giving expressed TCRB sequences. Only in-frame clones appear in the TCRdb table, and some are missing; sequencing was by immunoSEQ multiplex PCR. The sample includes roughly 340,000 clones, 10% to 15% of them seen just once. Sequenced: naive CD4+ T cells from blood. The receptors were gathered from a young woman with type 1 diabetes.

In this sample, this clone turned up a few times. V and J are TRBV7-2 and TRBJ2-5, with 8 bases fitting TRBD2. V lost 7 bases, J lost 4 bases, and 11 bases stayed unmatched. Per the germline V gene, CDR1 is SGHTA and CDR2 is FQGNSA. This CDR3 is built from 15 residues. The DNA for the CDR3 is TGTGCCAGCAAACCCAGAGGTAGCGGGGTAGAGACCCAGTACTTC. Protein sequence: CASKPRGSGVETQYF.

This clone has just a few counts. This rearrangement joins TRBV18 to TRBJ1-1; the match to TRBD1 covers 8 bases. CDR1 is KGHSH and CDR2 is LQKENI in the germline V gene. CDR3 length: 14 amino acids. The J segment lost 2 bases and the V segment lost 4 bases, leaving 3 bases of the junction unmatched. The CDR3 region has the DNA TGTGCCAGCTCACAGGGACAGGTTAACACTGAAGCTTTCTTT. Its translation is CASSQGQVNTEAFF.

The chain couples TRBV10-3 to TRBJ1-2; possibly TRBD1 for D (6 bases). The germline V gene encodes CDR1 ENHRY and CDR2 SYGVKD. The V and J ends lost 4 bases and 2 bases respectively, with 11 bases between them. This CDR3 region has 14 residues. CDR3 loop: CAISGLGANYGYTF. As DNA, the CDR3 is TGTGCCATCAGTGGCTTGGGGGCAAACTATGGCTACACCTTC.

The V and J genes are TRBV19 and TRBJ2-7; TRBD1 might be the D (6 bases). This CDR3 region has 15 residues. Germline V CDR1 and CDR2: LNHDA, SQIVND (reference sequence). V was shortened by 5 bases and J by 0 bases, with 14 bases between the two germline ends. CDR3 coding DNA: TGTGCCAGTAGTCTCCGGGACACTTTCTCCTACGAGCAGTACTTC. This gives the protein CASSLRDTFSYEQYF.

This clone showed up just a few times. The V and J genes are TRBV30 and TRBJ2-2; 11 bases fit TRBD2. The V segment lost 2 bases and the J segment 4 bases; nucleotides outside the gene matches: 3. The CDR3 extends over 15 amino acids. From germline, CDR1 is GTSNPN and CDR2 SVGIG (reference sequence). CDR3 sequence: CAWSSSGRSTGELFF. Written as DNA, the CDR3 is TGTGCCTGGAGTTCTAGCGGGAGGTCCACCGGGGAGCTGTTTTTT.

This clone was detected only a few times. The V call is TRBV9, the J call TRBJ2-5; no reliable D call. Trimming left V 0 bases short and J 5 bases short, with 8 bases between. The CDR3 contains 13 residues. The germline V gene encodes CDR1 SGDLS and CDR2 YYNGEE. The CDR3 region has the DNA TGTGCCAGCAGCGTAGTTGGAGACGAGACCCAGTACTTC. Protein: CASSVVGDETQYF.

This chain joins TRBV29-1 and TRBJ1-2; 7 bases agree with TRBD1. Germline loops: CDR1 SQVTM, CDR2 ANQGSEA. There are 15 residues in the CDR3. Unmatched junction bases numbered 15, after V lost 5 bases and J lost 6 bases. This chain's CDR3 is CSVRTLDRAPDGYTF. DNA of the CDR3: TGCAGCGTTCGGACACTTGACAGGGCCCCGGATGGCTACACCTTC.

The chain links TRBV19 to TRBJ1-1, with D unclear. Germline V gives CDR1 LNHDA, CDR2 SQIVND (reference sequence). CDR3 length equals 14 residues. Trimming took off 3 bases at V and 4 bases at J, with 12 bases between the two ends. The CDR3 region has the DNA TGTGCCAGTAGTATTCTCGGGAAGCGCACTGAAGCTTTCTTT. This encodes CASSILGKRTEAFF.

This clone was seen a handful of times. In nucleotides, the CDR3 is TGTGCCGCACAGGGGGTGAGCACCGGGGAGCTGTTTTTT. Encoded protein: CAAQGVSTGELFF. The rearrangement uses TRBV10-3 and TRBJ2-2; TRBD1 agrees at 8 bases. The CDR3 extends over 13 amino acids. Germline V lookup: CDR1 ENHRY, CDR2 SYGVKD. V shed 11 bases, J shed 4 bases, and the junction held 6 bases outside the gene matches.

The rearrangement uses TRBV29-1 and TRBJ2-1; D is ambiguous. The CDR3 spans 11 residues. Germline V gene sequence: CDR1 SQVTM, CDR2 ANQGSEA. V lost 5 bases and J 7 bases, leaving 9 bases between the germline ends. CDR3 sequence reads: CSVLVSNEQFF. In nucleotides, the CDR3 is TGCAGCGTTCTAGTATCGAATGAGCAGTTCTTC.

This chain joins TRBV6-6 and TRBJ2-5; 8 bases are shared with TRBD1. The V segment lost 0 bases and the J segment 9 bases; nucleotides outside the gene matches: 0. There are 12 residues in the CDR3. CDR1 and CDR2 from the germline V gene are MNHNY and SVGAGI (reference sequence). The CDR3: CASSYSTGAQYF. Here the CDR3 DNA reads TGTGCCAGCAGTTACTCGACAGGGGCCCAGTACTTC.

The chain recombines TRBV11-2 with TRBJ2-7; D is possibly TRBD1 (6 bases). Between the trimmed V and J ends, which lost 3 bases and 4 bases, there was a span of 16 bases. The germline V gene has CDR1 SGHAT and CDR2 FQNNGV. There are 15 residues in the CDR3. CDR3 region: CASSFGAPGTYEQYF. CDR3 bases: TGTGCCAGCAGCTTCGGCGCTCCAGGGACATACGAGCAGTACTTC.

This clone has a handful of counts. The rearrangement links TRBV28 to TRBJ2-2, with D possibly being TRBD1 (5 bases). From germline, CDR1 is MDHEN and CDR2 SYDVKM. This CDR3 is built from 14 residues. Trimming shortened V by 8 bases and J by 0 bases, and 10 bases separated the two germline ends. This chain's CDR3 is CASVGPANTGELFF. CDR3 nucleotide sequence: TGTGCCAGCGTGGGGCCGGCGAACACCGGGGAGCTGTTTTTT.

The chain recombines TRBV2 with TRBJ2-3; 9 nucleotides match TRBD2. Germline V CDR1 and CDR2: SNHLY, FYNNEI. The J segment lost 4 bases and the V segment lost 4 bases, leaving 0 bases of the junction unmatched. CDR3 length: 13 amino acids. This chain's CDR3 is CASSGLAADTQYF. CDR3 nucleotides: TGTGCCAGCAGTGGACTAGCGGCAGATACGCAGTATTTT.

This clone was counted between two and nine times. CDR3 loop: CASSRTGEENEQYF. CDR3 bases: TGTGCCAGCAGCCGGACAGGGGAGGAGAACGAGCAGTACTTC. The V call is TRBV5-4, the J call TRBJ2-7, with 9 bases aligning to TRBD1. The CDR3 loop spans 14 amino acids. V shed 4 bases and J 5 bases; nucleotides not matched to a gene: 7. The germline gives CDR1 SGHNT, CDR2 YYREEE (reference sequence).

The chain uses TRBV20-1 and TRBJ2-3; D remains ambiguous. Germline V CDR1 and CDR2: DFQATT, SNEGSKA (reference sequence). V gave up 6 bases and J gave up 6 bases, with 10 bases separating them. The CDR3 is made up of 11 amino acids. CDR3 region: CSARRLDTQYF. The CDR3 coding sequence is TGCAGTGCCAGACGTTTGGATACGCAGTATTTT.